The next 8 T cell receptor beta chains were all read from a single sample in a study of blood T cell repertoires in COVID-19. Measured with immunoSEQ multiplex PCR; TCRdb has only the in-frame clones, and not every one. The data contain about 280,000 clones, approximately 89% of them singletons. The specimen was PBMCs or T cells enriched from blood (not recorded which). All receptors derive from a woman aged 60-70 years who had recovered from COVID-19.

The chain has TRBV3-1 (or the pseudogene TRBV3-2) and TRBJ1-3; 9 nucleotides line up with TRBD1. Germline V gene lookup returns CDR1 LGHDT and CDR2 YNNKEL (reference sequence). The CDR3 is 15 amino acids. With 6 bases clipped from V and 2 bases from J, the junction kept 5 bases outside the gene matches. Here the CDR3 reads CASRPTGGTGNTIYF. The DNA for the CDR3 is TGTGCCAGCAGGCCGACAGGGGGAACTGGAAACACCATATATTTT.

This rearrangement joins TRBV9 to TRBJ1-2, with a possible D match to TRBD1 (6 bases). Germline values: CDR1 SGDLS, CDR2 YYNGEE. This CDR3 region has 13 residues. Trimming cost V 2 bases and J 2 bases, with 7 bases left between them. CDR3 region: CASSVGQNYGYTF. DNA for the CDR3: TGTGCCAGCAGCGTCGGACAGAACTATGGCTACACCTTC.

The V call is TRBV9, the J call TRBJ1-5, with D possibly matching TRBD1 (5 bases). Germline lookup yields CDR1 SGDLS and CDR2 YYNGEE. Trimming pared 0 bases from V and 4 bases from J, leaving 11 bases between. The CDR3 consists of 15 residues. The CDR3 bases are TGTGCCAGCAGCGTAGATGGGGCCGGGAATCAGCCCCAGCATTTT. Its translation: CASSVDGAGNQPQHF.

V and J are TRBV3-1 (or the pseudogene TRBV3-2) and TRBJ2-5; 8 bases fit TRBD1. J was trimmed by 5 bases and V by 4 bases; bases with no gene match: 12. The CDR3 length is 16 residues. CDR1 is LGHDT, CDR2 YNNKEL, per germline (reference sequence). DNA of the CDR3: TGTGCCAGCAGCCTAAGCTCCGGACAGGGAATGGAGACCCAGTACTTC. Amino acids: CASSLSSGQGMETQYF.

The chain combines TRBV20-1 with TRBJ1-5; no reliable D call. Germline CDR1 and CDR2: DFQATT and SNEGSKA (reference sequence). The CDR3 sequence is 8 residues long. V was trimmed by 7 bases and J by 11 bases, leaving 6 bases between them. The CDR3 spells CSGRAQHF. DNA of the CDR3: TGCAGTGGACGGGCCCAGCATTTT.

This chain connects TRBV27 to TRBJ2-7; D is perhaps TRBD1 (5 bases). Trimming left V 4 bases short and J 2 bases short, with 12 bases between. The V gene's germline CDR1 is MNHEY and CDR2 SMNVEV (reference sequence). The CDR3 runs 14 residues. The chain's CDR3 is CASSSGWDTYEQYF. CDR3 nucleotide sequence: TGTGCCAGCAGTTCAGGGTGGGATACCTACGAGCAGTACTTC.

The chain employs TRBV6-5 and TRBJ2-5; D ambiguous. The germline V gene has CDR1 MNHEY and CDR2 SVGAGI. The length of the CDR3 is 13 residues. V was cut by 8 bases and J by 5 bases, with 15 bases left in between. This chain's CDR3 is CASGKSGKETQYF. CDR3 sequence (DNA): TGTGCCAGCGGAAAATCGGGTAAGGAGACCCAGTACTTC.

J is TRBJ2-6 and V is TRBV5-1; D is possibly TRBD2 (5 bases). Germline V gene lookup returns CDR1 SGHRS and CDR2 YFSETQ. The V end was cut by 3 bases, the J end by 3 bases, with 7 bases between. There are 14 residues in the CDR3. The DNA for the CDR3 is TGCGCCAGCAGCTCAGGAGGTGGGGCCAACGTCCTGACTTTC. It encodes CASSSGGGANVLTF.